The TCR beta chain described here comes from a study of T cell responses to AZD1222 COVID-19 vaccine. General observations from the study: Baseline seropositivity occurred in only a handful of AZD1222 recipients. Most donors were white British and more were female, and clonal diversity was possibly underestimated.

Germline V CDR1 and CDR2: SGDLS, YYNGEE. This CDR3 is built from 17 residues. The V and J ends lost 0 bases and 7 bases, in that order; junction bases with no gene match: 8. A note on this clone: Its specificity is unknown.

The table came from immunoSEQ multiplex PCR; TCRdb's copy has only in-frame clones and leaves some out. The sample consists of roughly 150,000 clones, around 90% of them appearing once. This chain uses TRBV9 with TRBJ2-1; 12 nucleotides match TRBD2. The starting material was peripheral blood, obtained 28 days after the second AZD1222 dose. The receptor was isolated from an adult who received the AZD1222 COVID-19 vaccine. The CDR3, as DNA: TGTGCCAGCAGCGTAGGATCTAGCGGGAGGGGGTCAAATGAGCAGTTCTTC. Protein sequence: CASSVGSSGRGSNEQFF.